This paragraph covers one T cell receptor beta chain sequence. This sample was included in a study of CD4 T cells in relation to SARS-CoV-2 and coronaviruses. The CDR3 consists of 15 residues. From germline, CDR1 is LNHDA and CDR2 SQIVND (reference sequence). Between the trimmed V and J ends, which lost 3 bases and 5 bases, there was a span of 16 bases. The table came from immunoSEQ multiplex PCR; TCRdb's copy has only in-frame clones and leaves some out. The repertoire includes some 65,000 clones, 75% to 90% of them detected once, and 1.5% to 2% sits in the top ten. Before the COVID-19 pandemic, during about 2011-2019, CD4+ T cells were taken from unexposed donors.

This TCR derives from a human donor in good health. The chain employs TRBV19 and TRBJ2-5; TRBD1 is a possible D gene (7 bases). Material: memory CD4+ T cells from PBMCs. CDR3 protein: CASSIFGTAGETQYF. The CDR3 DNA reads as TGTGCCAGTAGTATCTTCGGGACAGCGGGCGAGACCCAGTACTTC. The complete variable domain, with remaining parts taken from reference TRBV19 and TRBJ2-5, reads DGGITQSPKYLFRKEGQNVTLSCEQNLNHDAMYWYRQDPGQGLRLIYYSQIVNDFQKGDIAEGYSVSREKKESFPLTVTSAQKNPTAFYLCASSIFGTAGETQYFGPGTRLLVL.